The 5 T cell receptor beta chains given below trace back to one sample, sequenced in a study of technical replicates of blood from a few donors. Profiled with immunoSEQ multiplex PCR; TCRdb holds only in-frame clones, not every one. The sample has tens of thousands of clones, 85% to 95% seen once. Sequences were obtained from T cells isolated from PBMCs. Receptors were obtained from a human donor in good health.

This CDR3 is CASSLEGELSETQYF. DNA for the CDR3: TGTGCCAGCAGTTTGGAGGGAGAGTTGTCAGAGACCCAGTACTTC. This chain uses TRBV27 with TRBJ2-5, with D possibly being TRBD2 (6 bases). This CDR3 contains 15 residues. CDR1 and CDR2 from the germline V gene are MNHEY and SMNVEV (reference sequence). V gave up 3 bases and J gave up 4 bases, with 15 bases separating them.

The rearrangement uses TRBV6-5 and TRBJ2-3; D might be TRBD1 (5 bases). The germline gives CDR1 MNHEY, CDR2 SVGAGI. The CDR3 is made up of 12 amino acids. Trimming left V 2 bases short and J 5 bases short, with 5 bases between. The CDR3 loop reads CASSYQGDTQYF. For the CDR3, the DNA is TGTGCCAGCAGTTACCAGGGAGATACGCAGTATTTT.

Here the CDR3 DNA reads TGTGCCAGCAGTGGATGGCGGGAGGGGGGGAACACCGGGGAGCTGTTTTTT. Translating gives CASSGWREGGNTGELFF. The V gene is TRBV27, the J gene TRBJ2-2; 9 bases agree with TRBD2. The germline V gene has CDR1 MNHEY and CDR2 SMNVEV (reference sequence). Trimming took 5 bases from V and 1 from J; bases not matched to a gene: 8. CDR3 size: 17 residues.

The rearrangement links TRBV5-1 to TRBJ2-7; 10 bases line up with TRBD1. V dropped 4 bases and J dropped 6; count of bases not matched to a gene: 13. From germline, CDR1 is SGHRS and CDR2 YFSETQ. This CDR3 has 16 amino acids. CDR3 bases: TGCGCCAGCAGCGCGACCGGGACAGGGGTTTTTCGCGAGCAGTACTTC. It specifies CASSATGTGVFREQYF.

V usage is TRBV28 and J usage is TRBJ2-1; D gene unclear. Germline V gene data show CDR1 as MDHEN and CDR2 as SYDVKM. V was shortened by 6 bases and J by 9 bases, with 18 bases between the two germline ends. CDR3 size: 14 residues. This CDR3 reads CASSPRLESSEQFF. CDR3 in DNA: TGTGCCAGCAGCCCGCGACTTGAATCAAGTGAGCAGTTCTTC.